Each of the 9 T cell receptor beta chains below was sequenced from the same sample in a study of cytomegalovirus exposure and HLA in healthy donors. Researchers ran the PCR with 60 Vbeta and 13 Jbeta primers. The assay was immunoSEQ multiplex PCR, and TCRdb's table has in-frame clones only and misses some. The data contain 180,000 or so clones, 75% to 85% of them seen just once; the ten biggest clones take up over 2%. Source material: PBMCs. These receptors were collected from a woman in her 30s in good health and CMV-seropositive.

For the CDR3, the DNA is TGTGCCAGCAGCCACGAGACAGGGGAAGGAAACACCATATATTTT. Encoded protein: CASSHETGEGNTIYF. The chain combines TRBV13 with TRBJ1-3; 8 bases agree with TRBD1. V lost 5 bases to trimming and J lost 4 bases; unmatched junction nucleotides: 7. The germline CDR1 and CDR2 sequences are PRHDT and FYEKMQ (reference sequence). This CDR3 has 15 residues. Looking up the rest from reference TRBV13 and TRBJ1-3 gives the full variable domain: AAGVIQSPRHLIKEKRETATLKCYPIPRHDTVYWYQQGPGQDPQFLISFYEKMQSDKGSIPDRFSAQQFSDYHSELNMSSLELGDSALYFCASSHETGEGNTIYFGEGSWLTVV.

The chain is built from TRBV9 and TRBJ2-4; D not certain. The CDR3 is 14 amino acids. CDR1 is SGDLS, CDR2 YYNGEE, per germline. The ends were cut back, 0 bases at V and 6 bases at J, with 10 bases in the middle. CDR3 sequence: CASSVDGQLNIQYF. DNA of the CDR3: TGTGCCAGCAGCGTAGATGGGCAACTAAACATTCAGTACTTC.

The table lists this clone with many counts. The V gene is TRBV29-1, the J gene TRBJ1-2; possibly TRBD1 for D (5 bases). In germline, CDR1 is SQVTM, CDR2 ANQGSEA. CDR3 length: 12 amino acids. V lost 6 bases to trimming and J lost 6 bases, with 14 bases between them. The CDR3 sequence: CSVGQSTNGYTF. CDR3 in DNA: TGCAGCGTGGGGCAGAGCACGAATGGCTACACCTTC.

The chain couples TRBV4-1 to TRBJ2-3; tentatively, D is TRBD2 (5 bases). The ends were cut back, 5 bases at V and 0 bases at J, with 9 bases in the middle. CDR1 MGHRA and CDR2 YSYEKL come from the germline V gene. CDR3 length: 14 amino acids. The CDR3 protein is CASSLRTSTDTQYF. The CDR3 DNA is TGCGCCAGCAGCTTACGGACTAGCACAGATACGCAGTATTTT.

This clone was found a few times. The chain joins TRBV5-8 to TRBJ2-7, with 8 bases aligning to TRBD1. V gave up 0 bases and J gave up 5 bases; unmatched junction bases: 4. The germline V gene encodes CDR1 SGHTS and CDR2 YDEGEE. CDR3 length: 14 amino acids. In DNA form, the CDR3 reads TGTGCCAGCAGCTTGGGACAGGGGAAAAACGAGCAGTACTTC. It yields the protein CASSLGQGKNEQYF. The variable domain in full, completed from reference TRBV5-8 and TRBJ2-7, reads EAGVTQSPTHLIKTRGQQATLRCSPISGHTSVYWYQQALGLGLQFLLWYDEGEERNRGNFPPRFSGRQFPNYSSELNVNALELEDSALYLCASSLGQGKNEQYFGPGTRLTVT.

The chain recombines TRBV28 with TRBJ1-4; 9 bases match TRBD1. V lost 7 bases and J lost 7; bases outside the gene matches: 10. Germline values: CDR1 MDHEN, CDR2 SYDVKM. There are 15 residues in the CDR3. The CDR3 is CASTGTGQGLEKLFF. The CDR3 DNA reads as TGTGCCAGCACGGGGACAGGGCAAGGGCTTGAAAAACTGTTTTTT.

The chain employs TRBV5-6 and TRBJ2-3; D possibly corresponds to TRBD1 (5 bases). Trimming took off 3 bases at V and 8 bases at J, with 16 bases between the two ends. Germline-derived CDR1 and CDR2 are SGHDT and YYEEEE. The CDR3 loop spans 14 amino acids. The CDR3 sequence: CASSSIRSQGTQYF. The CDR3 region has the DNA TGTGCCAGCAGCTCCATCCGCTCGCAGGGTACGCAGTATTTT.

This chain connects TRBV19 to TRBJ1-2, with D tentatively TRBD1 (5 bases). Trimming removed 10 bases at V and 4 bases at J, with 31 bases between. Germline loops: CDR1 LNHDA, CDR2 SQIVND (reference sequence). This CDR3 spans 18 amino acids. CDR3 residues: CATRNNLHPDTSPYGYTF. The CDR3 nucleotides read TGTGCCACCAGGAATAACCTCCACCCGGACACCAGTCCCTATGGCTACACCTTC. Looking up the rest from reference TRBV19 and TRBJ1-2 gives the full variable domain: DGGITQSPKYLFRKEGQNVTLSCEQNLNHDAMYWYRQDPGQGLRLIYYSQIVNDFQKGDIAEGYSVSREKKESFPLTVTSAQKNPTAFYLCATRNNLHPDTSPYGYTFGSGTRLTVV.

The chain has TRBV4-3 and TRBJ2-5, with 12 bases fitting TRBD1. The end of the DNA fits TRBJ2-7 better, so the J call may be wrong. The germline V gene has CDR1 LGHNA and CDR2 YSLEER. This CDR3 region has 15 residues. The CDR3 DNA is TGCGCCAGCAGCGCGGGACAGGGGGCTTCCTACGAGCAGTACTTC. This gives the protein CASSAGQGASYEQYF.